This passage covers 9 T cell receptor beta chains from one sample sequenced in a study of memory CD4+ T cells and cytomegalovirus serostatus (dated by TCRdb to the late 2010s). Library preparation was by the immunoSEQ multiplex PCR assay. The table was pulled from immuneACCESS by TCRdb, which kept in-frame rearrangements only. Such tables lose some clones; where checked, under half of the loss comes from unresolved V genes, and the rest has no known cause. For this sample the table gives 45,000 to 50,000 clones, of which over 75% were detected only once. 0.75% to 0.9% of the sample goes to the ten largest clones. Single viable CD3+CD4+CD8-CD45RO+ cells were sorted as memory CD4+ T cells on a FACSAria II. Sequencing input: memory CD4+ T cells from blood. All receptors come from an adult in good health and CMV-seronegative.

The chain combines TRBV5-4 with TRBJ2-2; D perhaps matches TRBD2 (5 bases). CDR3 length equals 15 residues. Trimming removed 4 bases from V and 4 bases from J, with 14 bases in between. Germline-derived CDR1 and CDR2 are SGHNT and YYREEE (reference sequence). CDR3 in amino acids: CASSADGKGTGELFF. The CDR3 nucleotides read TGTGCCAGCAGCGCCGACGGGAAAGGCACCGGGGAGCTGTTTTTT.

The CDR3 loop reads CASARINEKLFF. Written as DNA, the CDR3 is TGTGCCAGCGCTCGGATTAATGAAAAACTGTTTTTT. This chain connects TRBV6-1 to TRBJ1-4, with D hard to call. The CDR3 is 12 residues long. Germline V gene data show CDR1 as MNHNS and CDR2 as SASEGT. V shed 8 bases and J shed 4 bases, with 8 bases lying between them.

J is TRBJ1-6 and V is TRBV2; 7 bases are a match to TRBD1. The CDR3 spans 14 residues. The trim removed 4 bases at V and 10 bases at J, leaving 7 bases unmatched. In germline, CDR1 is SNHLY, CDR2 FYNNEI. The DNA for the CDR3 is TGTGCCAGCAGTGGGACGAAGGGGGCCTCACCCCTCCACTTT. As protein: CASSGTKGASPLHF.

The J gene is TRBJ2-7, the V gene TRBV27; TRBD2 is a possible D gene (7 bases). In germline, CDR1 is MNHEY, CDR2 SMNVEV (reference sequence). The CDR3 length is 18 residues. Deletions cut 2 bases from V and 3 bases from J, with 23 bases between. The CDR3 loop is CASSLKTGQRGRGYEQYF. In nucleotides, the CDR3 is TGTGCCAGCAGTTTAAAGACGGGCCAGCGGGGCAGGGGCTACGAGCAGTACTTC.

J is TRBJ2-2 and V is TRBV25-1, with 9 positions matching TRBD2. The germline CDR1 and CDR2 sequences are MGHDK and SYGVNS. The CDR3 is 17 residues long. Trimming removed 4 bases from V and 4 bases from J; junction bases left unmatched: 10. CDR3 DNA: TGTGCCAGCAGTGGGTTAGCGGGGGACACCGGCACCGGGGAGCTGTTTTTT. Translated: CASSGLAGDTGTGELFF.

V and J are TRBV27 and TRBJ2-5, with unresolved D. Germline assignment: CDR1 MNHEY and CDR2 SMNVEV (reference sequence). V lost 2 bases to trimming and J lost 2 bases, with 0 bases between them. This CDR3 region has 11 residues. Written as DNA, the CDR3 is TGTGCCAGCAGTTTACAAGAGACCCAGTACTTC. Its translation: CASSLQETQYF.

This clone was picked up a small number of times. Different DNA sequences within this sample yield the same CDR3. The chain combines TRBV5-1 with TRBJ1-3; D call uncertain. Germline V CDR1 and CDR2: SGHRS, YFSETQ. This CDR3 comprises 14 residues. Trimming took off 0 bases at V and 0 bases at J, with 4 bases between the two ends. The CDR3 spells CASSLGASGNTIYF. CDR3 bases: TGCGCCAGCAGCTTGGGAGCCTCTGGAAACACCATATATTTT.

The genes are TRBV5-1 and TRBJ2-4, with D possibly TRBD1 on 7 matching bases. The CDR3 extends over 15 amino acids. Germline CDR1 reads SGHRS; CDR2 reads YFSETQ. The germline V and J ends were trimmed by 4 bases and 4 bases, with 15 bases remaining between them. This CDR3 is CASSPETGRKNIQYF. CDR3 bases: TGCGCCAGCAGCCCGGAGACAGGGAGGAAAAACATTCAGTACTTC. Full variable domain (missing parts from reference TRBV5-1 and TRBJ2-4): KAGVTQTPRYLIKTRGQQVTLSCSPISGHRSVSWYQQTPGQGLQFLFEYFSETQRNKGNFPGRFSGRQFSNSRSEMNVSTLELGDSALYLCASSPETGRKNIQYFGAGTRLSVL.

The chain recombines TRBV30 with TRBJ2-5; the match to TRBD1 covers 10 bases. The germline CDR1 and CDR2 sequences are GTSNPN and SVGIG (reference sequence). V gave up 0 bases and J gave up 7 bases; unmatched junction bases: 8. The CDR3 consists of 15 residues. CDR3 sequence: CAWSVIGTGVGTQYF. The CDR3 DNA is TGTGCCTGGAGTGTAATAGGGACAGGGGTAGGGACCCAGTACTTC.